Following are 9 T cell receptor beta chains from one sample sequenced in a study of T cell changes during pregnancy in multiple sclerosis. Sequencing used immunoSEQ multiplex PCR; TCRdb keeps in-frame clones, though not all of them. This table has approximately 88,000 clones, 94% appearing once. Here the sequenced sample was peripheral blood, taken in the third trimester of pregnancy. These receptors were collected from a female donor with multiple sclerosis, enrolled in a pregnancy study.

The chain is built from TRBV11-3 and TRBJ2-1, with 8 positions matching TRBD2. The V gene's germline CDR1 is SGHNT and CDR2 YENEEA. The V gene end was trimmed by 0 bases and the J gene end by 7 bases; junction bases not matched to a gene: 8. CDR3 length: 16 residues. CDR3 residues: CASSLEGAGGLNEQFF. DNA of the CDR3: TGTGCCAGCAGCTTAGAGGGGGCGGGAGGCTTAAATGAGCAGTTCTTC.

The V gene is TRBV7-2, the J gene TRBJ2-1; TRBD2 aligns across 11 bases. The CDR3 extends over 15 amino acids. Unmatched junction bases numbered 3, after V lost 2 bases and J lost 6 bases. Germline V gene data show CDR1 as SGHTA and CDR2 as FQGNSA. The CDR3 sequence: CASSLLGTSGNEQFF. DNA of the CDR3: TGTGCCAGCAGCTTACTCGGGACTAGCGGCAATGAGCAGTTCTTC.

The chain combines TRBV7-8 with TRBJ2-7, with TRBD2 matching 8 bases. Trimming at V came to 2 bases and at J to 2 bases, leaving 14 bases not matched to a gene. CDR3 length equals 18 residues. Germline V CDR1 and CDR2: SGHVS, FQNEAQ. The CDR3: CASSLRSPLAGTTYEQYF. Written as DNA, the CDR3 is TGTGCCAGCAGCTTAAGGTCCCCCCTAGCGGGCACAACCTACGAGCAGTACTTC.

The CDR3 DNA reads TGTGCCAGCAGTTACGGCGGACTAGCGGGACTGGAGACCCAGTACTTC. This sequence encodes CASSYGGLAGLETQYF. This chain uses TRBV6-5 with TRBJ2-5, with 12 bases matching TRBD2. CDR1 is MNHEY and CDR2 is SVGAGI in the germline V gene. J lost 5 bases, V lost 2 bases, and 6 bases had no gene match. The CDR3 consists of 16 residues.

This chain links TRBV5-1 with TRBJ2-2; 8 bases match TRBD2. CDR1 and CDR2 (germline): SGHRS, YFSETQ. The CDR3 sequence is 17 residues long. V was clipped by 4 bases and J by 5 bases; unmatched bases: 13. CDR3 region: CASSLGIVSSGTGELFF. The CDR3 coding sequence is TGCGCCAGCAGCCTTGGCATTGTTTCTAGCGGGACCGGGGAGCTGTTTTTT. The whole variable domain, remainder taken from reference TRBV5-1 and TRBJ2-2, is KAGVTQTPRYLIKTRGQQVTLSCSPISGHRSVSWYQQTPGQGLQFLFEYFSETQRNKGNFPGRFSGRQFSNSRSEMNVSTLELGDSALYLCASSLGIVSSGTGELFFGEGSRLTVL.

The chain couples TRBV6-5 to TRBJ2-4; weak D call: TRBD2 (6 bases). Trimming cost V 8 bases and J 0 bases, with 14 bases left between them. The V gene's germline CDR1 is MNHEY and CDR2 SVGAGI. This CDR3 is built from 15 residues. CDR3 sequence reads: CASREQRPAKNIQYF. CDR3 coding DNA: TGTGCCAGCCGGGAGCAAAGACCAGCCAAAAACATTCAGTACTTC.

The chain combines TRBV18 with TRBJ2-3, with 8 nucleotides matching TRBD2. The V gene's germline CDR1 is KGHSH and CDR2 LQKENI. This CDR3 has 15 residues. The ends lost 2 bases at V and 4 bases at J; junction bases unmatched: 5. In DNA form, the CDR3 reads TGTGCCAGCTCACCAAGCGGGAGTTTCGCAGATACGCAGTATTTT. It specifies CASSPSGSFADTQYF.

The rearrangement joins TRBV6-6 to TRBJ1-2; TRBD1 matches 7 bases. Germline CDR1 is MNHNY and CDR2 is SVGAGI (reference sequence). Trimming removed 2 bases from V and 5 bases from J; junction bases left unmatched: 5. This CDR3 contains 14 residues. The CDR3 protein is CASSYGQGGYGYTF. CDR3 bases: TGTGCCAGCAGTTACGGGCAGGGGGGTTATGGCTACACCTTC.

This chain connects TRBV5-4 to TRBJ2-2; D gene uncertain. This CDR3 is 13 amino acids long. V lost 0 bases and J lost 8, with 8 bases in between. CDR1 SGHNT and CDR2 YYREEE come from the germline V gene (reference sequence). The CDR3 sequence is CASSLDSLGELFF. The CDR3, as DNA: TGTGCCAGCAGCTTGGACAGTTTGGGGGAGCTGTTTTTT.